This TCR beta chain was obtained from a study of cytomegalovirus exposure and HLA in healthy donors. Study summary: Researchers found that 81% of 398 genotyped donors fell within the Caucasian-associated ancestry cluster.

PCR involved 60 Vbeta and 13 Jbeta primers. The repertoire was sequenced with immunoSEQ multiplex PCR; TCRdb's copy has only in-frame clones and lacks some. The sample totals some 150,000 clones. CDR1 SGHRS and CDR2 YFSETQ come from the germline V gene. The J segment lost 6 bases and the V segment lost 0 bases, leaving 3 bases of the junction unmatched. There are 13 residues in the CDR3. The V call is TRBV5-1, the J call TRBJ2-7, with TRBD1 matching 7 bases. Sequenced: PBMCs. The receptor comes from a woman under 30 in good health and CMV-seronegative. CDR3 residues: CASSLGDRPEQYF. DNA of the CDR3: TGCGCCAGCAGCTTGGGGGACAGACCCGAGCAGTACTTC. Combining the CDR3 with reference TRBV5-1 and TRBJ2-7 gives the whole variable domain KAGVTQTPRYLIKTRGQQVTLSCSPISGHRSVSWYQQTPGQGLQFLFEYFSETQRNKGNFPGRFSGRQFSNSRSEMNVSTLELGDSALYLCASSLGDRPEQYFGPGTRLTVT.